The subject of this entry is one T cell receptor (beta chain). The record originates from a study of blood T cell repertoires in COVID-19. Study context: The United States, Italy and Spain provided the acute and convalescent COVID-19 samples. In each case, the material was cDNA or gDNA derived from T cells, B-cell-depleted T cells, or PBMCs.

CDR3 length: 13 amino acids. Germline CDR1 and CDR2: GTSNPN and SVGIG (reference sequence). The ends were cut back, 3 bases at V and 6 bases at J, with 11 bases in the middle. Per the original methods: It was from reference gene primer amplification that nucleated cell counts were estimated. Using immunoSEQ multiplex PCR, the repertoire was profiled, and TCRdb retains in-frame clones only, with some absent. For V, J and clone size, that table is used; D and trimming come from the DNA. Among roughly 200,000 clones listed, about 88% were seen once. The TCR originated in a man between 18 and 35 years old with active or convalescent COVID-19. The sample consisted of peripheral blood. The J gene is TRBJ2-2, the V gene TRBV30, with TRBD1 as a possible D gene (7 bases). Written as DNA, the CDR3 is TGTGCCTGGAGCCAGGGGGGTCCCGGGGAGCTGTTTTTT. Residues: CAWSQGGPGELFF.